One sample yielded the 29 T cell receptor beta chains listed below, sequenced in a study of regulatory T cells in long-lasting Graves disease. Through Arm-PCR of CDR3 regions and iRepertoire HTBI primers, TCR beta libraries were built. TCRdb re-called the multiplex PCR reads through MiXCR, storing one row per CDR3 protein. The sample consists of about 450,000 distinct CDR3 sequences, about 17% of them appearing once. Indicated time point: newly diagnosed GD, antithyroid drugs for less than 3 months. PBMCs provided the RNA from which the TCR library was made. These same data were also listed under a study on T cells in Graves' hyperthyroidism and ophthalmopathy.

The sequencing used peripheral blood mononuclear cells (PBMCs), collected at new diagnosis, from a patient treated with antithyroid drugs. These receptors all stem from a woman in her 30s with Graves disease.

The table lists this clonotype with a few counts. J is TRBJ2-3 and V is TRBV24-1, with D unclear. Per the germline V gene, CDR1 is KGHDR and CDR2 is SFDVKD. V lost 5 bases, J lost 1 base, and 12 bases lay in between. The CDR3 runs to 15 residues. CDR3 sequence (DNA): TGTGCCACCAGTGGCTCTAGTACGCGCACAGATACGCAGTATTTT. Its translation is CATSGSSTRTDTQYF.

This clonotype was detected only a few times. The genes are TRBV7-7 and TRBJ2-1; the match to TRBD2 covers 10 bases. The V gene's germline CDR1 is SSHAT and CDR2 FNYEAQ (reference sequence). There are 17 residues in the CDR3. CDR3 nucleotides: TGTGCTACCGAACCTTTTCCTGGAGCGGGAGGGGTCGGCGAGCAGTTCTTC. Its protein product is CATEPFPGAGGVGEQFF.

This clonotype was detected a few times. This sequence joins TRBV28 and TRBJ1-4; D unclear. CDR1 and CDR2 (germline): MDHEN, SYDVKM. The V end lost 0 bases, the J end lost 5 bases, and 7 bases lay between the germline ends. The CDR3 loop spans 14 amino acids. The CDR3: CASSLWPENEKLFF. CDR3 nucleotides: TGTGCCAGCAGTTTATGGCCGGAGAATGAAAAACTGTTTTTT.

This clonotype turned up a few times. The rearrangement links TRBV19 to TRBJ2-1; TRBD1 agrees at 11 bases. Germline assignment: CDR1 LNHDA and CDR2 SQIVND (reference sequence). The CDR3 is made up of 13 amino acids. With V trimmed by 9 bases and J by 7 bases, 5 bases remained unmatched. This chain's CDR3 is CASGTGGVNEQFF. Here the CDR3 DNA reads TGTGCCAGCGGGACAGGGGGAGTTAATGAGCAGTTCTTC.

The J gene is TRBJ1-5, the V gene TRBV7-2; D is undetermined. Germline V gene lookup returns CDR1 SGHTA and CDR2 FQGNSA. The CDR3 covers 14 residues. V dropped 5 bases and J dropped 11 bases, with 19 bases sitting between them. In nucleotides, the CDR3 is TGTGCCAGCAGCCCCCGGACTGGCCGAGTGTCCCAGCATTTT. Amino acids: CASSPRTGRVSQHF.

As concerns this clonotype: A read error is possible here, since a much larger clone lies one base away. The chain has TRBV30 and TRBJ2-3; unclear D gene. The J call is in doubt because the DNA end fits TRBJ2-7 better. The CDR3 consists of 13 residues. Germline V CDR1 and CDR2: GTSNPN, SVGIG (reference sequence). The chain's CDR3 is CAWSSYALYEQYF. As DNA, the CDR3 is TGTGCCTGGAGTTCCTACGCCTTATACGAGCAGTACTTC.

Only a few counts were recorded for this clonotype. This chain joins TRBV7-9 and TRBJ2-5; unclear D gene. V was pared by 4 bases and J by 3 bases, with 12 bases between. CDR1 and CDR2 (germline): SEHNR, FQNEAQ (reference sequence). The CDR3 totals 14 residues. The CDR3 is CASSSPGGKETQYF. The CDR3 region has the DNA TGTGCCAGCAGCTCCCCCGGTGGCAAAGAGACCCAGTACTTC.

This clonotype appeared many times. The gene calls are TRBV6-2 or TRBV6-3 and TRBJ1-5; 12 nucleotides agree with TRBD1. The germline CDR1 and CDR2 sequences are MNHEY and SVGEGT. Trimming at V came to 8 bases and at J to 0 bases, leaving 11 bases not matched to a gene. The CDR3 has 18 residues. The CDR3 protein is CASGTGTGGPYSNQPQHF. The CDR3, as DNA: TGTGCCAGCGGAACCGGGACAGGGGGCCCTTATAGCAATCAGCCCCAGCATTTT.

This clonotype was seen ten or more times. This sequence joins TRBV7-2 and TRBJ1-5; D is perhaps TRBD1 (5 bases). This CDR3 spans 15 amino acids. CDR1 and CDR2 (germline): SGHTA, FQGNSA. V lost 2 bases, J lost 7 bases, and 15 bases lay in between. CDR3 amino acids: CASSLYRQGVQPQHF. CDR3 in DNA: TGTGCCAGCAGCTTATATCGTCAGGGAGTGCAGCCCCAGCATTTT.

Concerning this clonotype itself: A far larger clone is off by one base, so a read error is likely. The chain recombines TRBV12-3 or TRBV12-4 with TRBJ2-5, with D perhaps matching TRBD2 (6 bases). V was trimmed by 8 bases and J by 1 base, leaving 17 bases between them. CDR3 length equals 15 residues. This chain's CDR3 is CASGDPWRGQETQYF. The DNA for the CDR3 is TGTGCCAGCGGTGACCCTTGGCGGGGCCAAGAGACCCAGTACTTC.

The sample holds many counts of this clonotype. The chain is built from TRBV11-3 and TRBJ2-3, with 14 bases matching TRBD2. Germline V gene lookup returns CDR1 SGHNT and CDR2 YENEEA. The junction had 6 bases not matched to a gene; V was cut back by 7 bases and J by 3 bases. The CDR3 loop spans 16 amino acids. The CDR3 DNA is TGTGCCAGCACCCTCGGGACTAGCGGGGGTACAGATACGCAGTATTTT. It translates to CASTLGTSGGTDTQYF.

In this sample, this clonotype turned up many times. V usage is TRBV11-2 and J usage is TRBJ2-2; D could derive from TRBD1 or TRBD2 (5 bases each). CDR3 length: 16 residues. Germline assignment: CDR1 SGHAT and CDR2 FQNNGV. Trimming took off 1 base at V and 2 bases at J, with 11 bases between the two ends. CDR3: CASSLAGTRNTGELFF. Here the CDR3 DNA reads TGTGCCAGCAGCTTAGCCGGGACGCGCAACACCGGGGAGCTGTTTTTT.

The table lists this clonotype with many counts. The V call is TRBV28, the J call TRBJ2-7; tentatively, D is TRBD2 (6 bases). The CDR3 is 13 residues long. Trimming took off 7 bases at V and 2 bases at J, with 12 bases between the two ends. Germline lookup yields CDR1 MDHEN and CDR2 SYDVKM. Here the CDR3 reads CASIGGRAYEQYF. Here the CDR3 DNA reads TGTGCCAGCATCGGAGGGAGAGCCTACGAGCAGTACTTC.

The chain combines TRBV6-1 with TRBJ1-3; D unresolved. Deletions cut 6 bases from V and 0 bases from J, with 9 bases between. Germline assignment: CDR1 MNHNS and CDR2 SASEGT. The CDR3 runs to 14 residues. CDR3 DNA: TGTGCCAGCAGAGGAGAAAACTCTGGAAACACCATATATTTT. This codes for CASRGENSGNTIYF.

This clonotype was observed many times. V usage is TRBV2 and J usage is TRBJ2-7; D might be TRBD2 (6 bases). This CDR3 contains 15 residues. Trimming took 6 bases from V and 2 from J, leaving 17 bases between them. The germline V gene has CDR1 SNHLY and CDR2 FYNNEI. CDR3: CASSPDLALTYEQYF. The CDR3 region has the DNA TGTGCCAGCAGCCCGGACCTAGCGCTTACCTACGAGCAGTACTTC.

This clonotype was seen at least ten times. The chain couples TRBV29-1 to TRBJ1-1, with TRBD1 matching over 10 bases. Germline CDR1 reads SQVTM; CDR2 reads ANQGSEA. V was pared by 8 bases and J by 4 bases, with 7 bases of the junction left unmatched. CDR3 length equals 13 residues. In DNA, the CDR3 is TGCAGCCCAGTCCGGGACAGGGGCACTGAAGCTTTCTTT. Protein: CSPVRDRGTEAFF. Variable domain in full (rest from reference TRBV29-1 and TRBJ1-1): SAVISQKPSRDICQRGTSLTIQCQVDSQVTMMFWYRQQPGQSLTLIATANQGSEATYESGFVIDKFPISRPNLTFSTLTVSNMSPEDSSIYLCSPVRDRGTEAFFGQGTRLTVV.

The V call is TRBV27, the J call TRBJ1-3; 9 bases map to TRBD1. CDR1 and CDR2 from the germline V gene are MNHEY and SMNVEV (reference sequence). This CDR3 contains 15 residues. J gave up 2 bases and V 5 bases, and 4 bases lay outside the gene matches. CDR3 sequence reads: CASSPRTGAGNTIYF. DNA of the CDR3: TGTGCCAGCAGTCCCAGGACAGGGGCTGGAAACACCATATATTTT.

This clonotype has at least ten counts. V gene TRBV20-1 combines with J gene TRBJ2-5, with 12 bases identical to TRBD2. CDR3 length: 15 residues. With V trimmed by 6 bases and J by 1 base, 6 bases remained unmatched. Germline V gives CDR1 DFQATT, CDR2 SNEGSKA (reference sequence). CDR3 residues: CSALRLAGAQETQYF. CDR3 bases: TGCAGTGCCCTGCGACTAGCGGGAGCCCAAGAGACCCAGTACTTC.

This clonotype was detected many times. The rearrangement links TRBV20-1 to TRBJ2-5; D remains unclear. This CDR3 has 11 amino acids. V dropped 5 bases and J dropped 2 bases, with 6 bases sitting between them. CDR1 and CDR2 from the germline V gene are DFQATT and SNEGSKA (reference sequence). CDR3 DNA sequence: TGCAGTGCTTCTCTACAAGAGACCCAGTACTTC. This sequence encodes CSASLQETQYF.

This rearrangement joins TRBV19 to TRBJ2-1; possible D gene TRBD2, 5 bases. V lost 3 bases and J 3 bases, leaving 15 bases between the germline ends. From germline, CDR1 is LNHDA and CDR2 SQIVND (reference sequence). The CDR3 extends over 16 amino acids. The CDR3 sequence is CASSMRGHSDYNEQFF. The CDR3 DNA is TGTGCCAGTAGTATGCGAGGGCATTCCGACTACAATGAGCAGTTCTTC.

This clonotype appeared many times. CDR3 DNA sequence: TGTGCTAGTGGTTTCGGGGGCTCTGAAGCTTTCTTT. Its translation: CASGFGGSEAFF. This chain joins TRBV12-5 and TRBJ1-1, with D perhaps TRBD1 (6 bases). The CDR3 loop spans 12 amino acids. Trimming took off 3 bases at V and 6 bases at J, with 8 bases between the two ends. CDR1 is LGHNT and CDR2 is FRNRAP in the germline V gene. Drawing the rest from reference TRBV12-5 and TRBJ1-1, the complete variable domain is DARVTQTPRHKVTEMGQEVTMRCQPILGHNTVFWYRQTMMQGLELLAYFRNRAPLDDSGMPKDRFSAEMPDATLATLKIQPSEPRDSAVYFCASGFGGSEAFFGQGTRLTVV.

V usage is TRBV20-1 and J usage is TRBJ1-4, with 8 nucleotides matching TRBD1. V shed 5 bases, J shed 7 bases, and the junction held 6 bases outside the gene matches. Germline V gene lookup returns CDR1 DFQATT and CDR2 SNEGSKA (reference sequence). The CDR3 runs to 13 residues. The CDR3 sequence: CSAPRTGSEKLFF. The CDR3 DNA sequence: TGCAGTGCTCCCCGGACAGGGTCTGAAAAACTGTTTTTT.

This clonotype was counted at least ten times. The J gene is TRBJ2-1, the V gene TRBV2; D is ambiguous. This CDR3 region has 15 residues. Trimming cost V 8 bases and J 0 bases, with 14 bases left between them. CDR1 and CDR2 (germline): SNHLY, FYNNEI. The CDR3 coding sequence is TGTGCCAGCCCAACCGGGCCAAGCTCCTACAATGAGCAGTTCTTC. Translated: CASPTGPSSYNEQFF. Full variable domain (remainder filled in from reference TRBV2 and TRBJ2-1): EPEVTQTPSHQVTQMGQEVILRCVPISNHLYFYWYRQILGQKVEFLVSFYNNEISEKSEIFDDQFSVERPDGSNFTLKIRSTKLEDSAMYFCASPTGPSSYNEQFFGPGTRLTVL.

This clonotype occurred many times. The chain recombines TRBV4-3 with TRBJ2-5; D may be TRBD1 (6 bases). CDR3 length: 14 amino acids. Trimming removed 1 base at V and 5 bases at J, with 11 bases between. Germline loops: CDR1 LGHNA, CDR2 YSLEER. CDR3 protein: CASSQGGTGETQYF. DNA of the CDR3: TGCGCCAGCAGCCAAGGGGGCACAGGGGAGACCCAGTACTTC.

Many counts were recorded for this clonotype. The CDR3 protein is CASSSGLYLNEQFF. For the CDR3, the DNA is TGTGCCAGCAGTTCGGGACTATATCTCAATGAGCAGTTCTTC. V usage is TRBV12-3 or TRBV12-4 and J usage is TRBJ2-1; the match to TRBD2 covers 7 bases. The J segment lost 6 bases and the V segment lost 4 bases, leaving 6 bases of the junction unmatched. This CDR3 is 14 amino acids long.

In this sample, this clonotype turned up many times. The chain employs TRBV13 and TRBJ2-2; D might be TRBD2 (6 bases). This CDR3 is 16 amino acids long. The germline V gene encodes CDR1 PRHDT and CDR2 FYEKMQ (reference sequence). The V gene lost 5 bases and the J gene lost 2 bases, with 15 bases spanning the gap. The CDR3 nucleotides are TGTGCCAGCAGCCCCCCCCTAGCGATTAACACCGGGGAGCTGTTTTTT. Translating gives CASSPPLAINTGELFF.

This clonotype was recorded at least ten times. The DNA of the CDR3 is TGCAGTGCTAGATGGGTAGGGAACGAGCAGTACTTC. It yields the protein CSARWVGNEQYF. The chain joins TRBV20-1 to TRBJ2-7; D is unresolved. V lost 2 bases and J 5 bases, leaving 10 bases between the germline ends. The CDR3 length is 12 residues. Germline assignment: CDR1 DFQATT and CDR2 SNEGSKA (reference sequence).

This clonotype was observed a handful of times. A clone one base away is much larger, so this may be a read error. The chain has TRBV7-6 and TRBJ1-2; 7 nucleotides line up with TRBD1. Per the germline V gene, CDR1 is SGHVS and CDR2 is FNYEAQ. With V trimmed by 1 base and J by 3 bases, 2 bases remained unmatched. CDR3 size: 14 residues. CDR3 sequence: CASSLETGHYGYTF. In DNA, the CDR3 is TGTGCCAGCAGCTTAGAGACAGGGCACTATGGCTACACCTTC.

The chain uses TRBV4-3 and TRBJ2-3, with D possibly matching TRBD2 (6 bases). Between the trimmed V and J ends, which lost 5 bases and 5 bases, there was a span of 23 bases. The germline V gene has CDR1 LGHNA and CDR2 YSLEER. The CDR3 extends over 17 amino acids. The DNA for the CDR3 is TGCGCCAGCAGCACATACTCCAGGCGGGGTTTGGGAGATACGCAGTATTTT. Its translation is CASSTYSRRGLGDTQYF.